This T cell receptor (beta chain) derives from a study of T cells in tuberculosis. Sample time point: new active TB diagnosis, blood taken before or within 7 days of starting treatment. The CDR3 has 16 amino acids. Between the trimmed V and J ends, which lost 1 base and 5 bases, there was a span of 17 bases. The germline gives CDR1 SGHTA, CDR2 FQGNSA. Using immunoSEQ multiplex PCR, the repertoire was profiled, and TCRdb retains in-frame clones only, with some absent. The data hold about 49,000 clones, with about 95% observed a single time. The clonotype was recovered from an adult with tuberculosis. This sequence joins TRBV7-2 and TRBJ1-2, with a tentative D call TRBD1 (6 bases). Sequenced material: PBMCs, taken at tuberculosis diagnosis. The CDR3 bases are TGTGCCAGCAGCTTAGACGGAGGGGGGGCCGTATATGGCTACACCTTC. Protein product: CASSLDGGGAVYGYTF.